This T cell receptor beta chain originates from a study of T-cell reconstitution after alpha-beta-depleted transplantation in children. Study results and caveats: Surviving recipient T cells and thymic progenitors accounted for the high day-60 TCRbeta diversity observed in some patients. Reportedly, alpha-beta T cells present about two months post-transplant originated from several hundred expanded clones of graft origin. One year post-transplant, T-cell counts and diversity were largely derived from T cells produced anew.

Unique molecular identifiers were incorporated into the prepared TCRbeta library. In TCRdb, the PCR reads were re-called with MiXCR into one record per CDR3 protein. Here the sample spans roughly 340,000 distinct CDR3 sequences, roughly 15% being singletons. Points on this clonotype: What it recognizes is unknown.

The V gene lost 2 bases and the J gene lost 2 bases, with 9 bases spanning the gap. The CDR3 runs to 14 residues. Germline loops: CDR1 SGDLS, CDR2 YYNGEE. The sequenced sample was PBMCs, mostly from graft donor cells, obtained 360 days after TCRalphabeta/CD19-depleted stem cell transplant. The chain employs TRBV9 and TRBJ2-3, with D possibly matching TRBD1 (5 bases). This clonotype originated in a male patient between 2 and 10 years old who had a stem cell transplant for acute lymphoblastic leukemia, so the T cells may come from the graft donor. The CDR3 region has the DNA TGTGCCAGCAGCGTGACAGTCTACACAGATACGCAGTATTTT. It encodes CASSVTVYTDTQYF.